These 20 T cell receptor beta chains originate from one sample sequenced in a study of blood T cells in healthy people across ages. A sample-barcoded 5' primer and a J-beta primer mix were used in a second PCR of roughly 7 to 11 cycles. TCRdb reprocessed the 5' RACE reads via MiXCR and lists one record per CDR3 protein. The sample lists a few hundred thousand distinct CDR3 sequences, roughly half occurring once. Sequencing used blood. These TCRs come from a man aged 55 to 69 in good health.

This sequence joins TRBV24-1 and TRBJ2-1, with D perhaps matching TRBD1 (7 bases). Between the trimmed V and J ends, which lost 5 bases and 10 bases, there was a span of 11 bases. The CDR3 contains 12 residues. CDR1 KGHDR and CDR2 SFDVKD come from the germline V gene. The CDR3 spells CATSARGDEQFF. The CDR3 DNA is TGTGCCACCAGTGCCAGGGGGGACGAGCAGTTCTTC.

This clonotype came up a few times. The chain employs TRBV3-1 and TRBJ2-3, with D tentatively TRBD2 (5 bases). Germline values: CDR1 LGHDT, CDR2 YNNKEL (reference sequence). V lost 4 bases and J lost 2, with 10 bases in between. This CDR3 contains 14 residues. The CDR3 nucleotides are TGTGCCAGCAGCCCGGACCTAGCCACAGATACGCAGTATTTT. Protein product: CASSPDLATDTQYF.

This clonotype was observed many times. The chain recombines TRBV20-1 with TRBJ2-7; TRBD1 might be the D (5 bases). V was clipped by 3 bases and J by 2 bases, with 8 bases between them. Germline CDR1 and CDR2: DFQATT and SNEGSKA (reference sequence). The CDR3 length is 12 residues. CDR3 bases: TGCAGTGCTAGCCAGGGTCCCTACGAGCAGTACTTC. Residues: CSASQGPYEQYF.

This clonotype was counted between two and nine times. The chain carries TRBV29-1 and TRBJ2-1; 15 bases match TRBD2. This CDR3 has 16 residues. Per the germline V gene, CDR1 is SQVTM and CDR2 is ANQGSEA. V lost 5 bases to trimming and J lost 10 bases; unmatched junction nucleotides: 12. CDR3 coding DNA: TGCAGCGTTCAGGACCTAGGACTAGCGGGAGGGAACGAGCAGTTCTTC. This codes for CSVQDLGLAGGNEQFF.

The rearrangement joins TRBV9 to TRBJ2-5, with TRBD2 matching over 8 bases. With V trimmed by 4 bases and J by 5 bases, 19 bases remained unmatched. This CDR3 is built from 18 residues. CDR1 SGDLS and CDR2 YYNGEE come from the germline V gene. CDR3: CASSPNSGREVFRETQYF. The CDR3 DNA reads TGTGCCAGCAGCCCGAATTCAGGGCGGGAGGTATTCCGGGAGACCCAGTACTTC.

The chain carries TRBV15 and TRBJ2-4; maybe TRBD1 (6 bases). The assigned J gene may be wrong: the sequence end matches TRBJ2-7 better. CDR1 is LNHNV and CDR2 is YYDKDF in the germline V gene (reference sequence). CDR3 length: 15 residues. The CDR3 sequence is CATSSDVGQPYEQYF. CDR3 DNA: TGTGCCACCAGCAGCGACGTCGGACAGCCTTACGAGCAGTACTTC.

This chain links TRBV6-5 with TRBJ2-3; 7 nucleotides line up with TRBD2. The CDR3 sequence is 14 residues long. V lost 5 bases to trimming and J lost 1 base; unmatched junction nucleotides: 3. Looked up from germline, CDR1 is MNHEY and CDR2 is SVGAGI. CDR3 in amino acids: CASSLTSRTDTQYF. The CDR3 DNA sequence: TGTGCCAGCAGTCTGACTAGCCGCACAGATACGCAGTATTTT.

This rearrangement joins TRBV10-3 to TRBJ2-1, with 8 nucleotides matching TRBD2. The CDR3 covers 16 residues. The ends lost 8 bases at V and 10 bases at J; junction bases unmatched: 19. Germline CDR1 reads ENHRY; CDR2 reads SYGVKD. The CDR3 loop reads CAIGPHGGGLDGEQFF. In nucleotides, the CDR3 is TGTGCCATCGGCCCTCATGGCGGGGGGCTAGATGGGGAGCAGTTCTTC.

CDR3 bases: TGTGCCAGCACTCCTAGCGGGGCCGCGGTCAATGAGCAGTTCTTC. This encodes CASTPSGAAVNEQFF. V usage is TRBV12-3 or TRBV12-4 and J usage is TRBJ2-1; 9 positions agree with TRBD2. The CDR3 extends over 15 amino acids. J gave up 6 bases and V 7 bases, and 10 bases lay outside the gene matches.

V is TRBV5-1 and J is TRBJ2-1, with D possibly matching TRBD1 (6 bases). Germline V gene sequence: CDR1 SGHRS, CDR2 YFSETQ. V lost 3 bases and J 7 bases, leaving 11 bases between the germline ends. CDR3 length equals 13 residues. The CDR3 coding sequence is TGCGCCAGCAGCTGCGGTAGGGGGAATGAGCAGTTCTTC. Translated: CASSCGRGNEQFF.

This clonotype was seen repeatedly, ten times or more. The V gene is TRBV7-9, the J gene TRBJ2-3, with TRBD2 identical over 7 bases. Germline CDR1 and CDR2: SEHNR and FQNEAQ (reference sequence). The CDR3 is 14 residues long. Unmatched junction bases numbered 3, after V lost 2 bases and J lost 4 bases. The CDR3 loop reads CASSLTAGADTQYF. The CDR3 DNA reads TGTGCCAGCAGCTTAACCGCGGGGGCAGATACGCAGTATTTT.

The chain carries TRBV9 and TRBJ2-1, with D possibly matching TRBD2 (6 bases). The CDR3 is 15 residues long. The germline V gene has CDR1 SGDLS and CDR2 YYNGEE. The V end lost 3 bases, the J end lost 0 bases, and 10 bases lay between the germline ends. The CDR3 spells CASSETGVSYNEQFF. The CDR3 nucleotides are TGTGCCAGCAGCGAAACGGGGGTCTCCTACAATGAGCAGTTCTTC. Full variable domain (missing parts from reference TRBV9 and TRBJ2-1): DSGVTQTPKHLITATGQRVTLRCSPRSGDLSVYWYQQSLDQGLQFLIQYYNGEERAKGNILERFSAQQFPDLHSELNLSSLELGDSALYFCASSETGVSYNEQFFGPGTRLTVL.

This chain joins TRBV7-9 and TRBJ2-5, with 12 bases that match TRBD2. CDR1 and CDR2 from the germline V gene are SEHNR and FQNEAQ (reference sequence). Germline trimming cut 5 bases from V and 0 bases from J; bases unmatched to any gene: 4. CDR3 length: 16 amino acids. CDR3: CASSALAGGYQETQYF. CDR3 nucleotides: TGTGCCAGCAGCGCACTAGCGGGGGGTTACCAAGAGACCCAGTACTTC.

The rearrangement joins TRBV30 to TRBJ1-5; 12 bases are a match to TRBD1. The CDR3 runs to 16 residues. J lost 6 bases, V lost 2 bases, and 8 bases had no gene match. The germline CDR1 and CDR2 sequences are GTSNPN and SVGIG (reference sequence). The chain's CDR3 is CAWSTGGTGGSQPQHF. DNA for the CDR3: TGTGCCTGGAGTACGGGGGGGACAGGGGGCTCTCAGCCCCAGCATTTT.

The rearrangement uses TRBV7-9 and TRBJ2-4; D possibly corresponds to TRBD1 (6 bases). Looked up from germline, CDR1 is SEHNR and CDR2 is FQNEAQ (reference sequence). V was clipped by 4 bases and J by 4 bases, with 11 bases between them. The CDR3 is made up of 14 amino acids. The CDR3 here is CASSSWTEKNIQYF. The DNA for the CDR3 is TGTGCCAGCAGCTCTTGGACAGAGAAAAACATTCAGTACTTC.

This clonotype was seen repeatedly, ten times or more. The chain carries TRBV7-9 and TRBJ1-4, with D maybe TRBD1 (5 bases). The CDR3 length is 13 residues. Trimming pared 5 bases from V and 7 bases from J, leaving 11 bases between. Per the germline V gene, CDR1 is SEHNR and CDR2 is FQNEAQ (reference sequence). In DNA form, the CDR3 reads TGTGCCAGCAGCCCGGGACGACTTGAAAAACTGTTTTTT. Translated: CASSPGRLEKLFF. Full variable domain (missing parts from reference TRBV7-9 and TRBJ1-4): DTGVSQNPRHKITKRGQNVTFRCDPISEHNRLYWYRQTLGQGPEFLTYFQNEAQLEKSRLLSDRFSAERPKGSFSTLEIQRTEQGDSAMYLCASSPGRLEKLFFGSGTQLSVL.

The rearrangement uses TRBV3-1 and TRBJ2-4; D possibly corresponds to TRBD2 (5 bases). Matching the DNA end better, TRBJ2-7 makes the J call doubtful. From germline, CDR1 is LGHDT and CDR2 YNNKEL (reference sequence). CDR3 length equals 15 residues. The CDR3 is CASSQDPLRLYEQYF. The CDR3 nucleotides are TGTGCCAGCAGCCAAGATCCGTTGAGACTATACGAGCAGTACTTC.

This clonotype was seen ten or more times. A much larger clone differs by one base, so this may be a read error. In DNA form, the CDR3 reads TGTGCCAGCAGTTCTCCCCCCCGAGAGGGAGCAGATACGCAGTATTTT. It yields the protein CASSSPPREGADTQYF. The chain combines TRBV27 with TRBJ2-3, with D possibly matching TRBD2 (5 bases). Germline V gene lookup returns CDR1 MNHEY and CDR2 SMNVEV (reference sequence). V was cut by 4 bases and J by 4 bases, with 18 bases left in between. The CDR3 totals 16 residues.

This chain connects TRBV12-3 or TRBV12-4 to TRBJ1-2; D is uncertain. With 7 bases removed from V and 4 bases from J, the gap between germline ends came to 13 bases. The CDR3 is 13 residues long. The DNA of the CDR3 is TGTGCCAGCACTCTCTCGCACGGCTATGGCTACACCTTC. Protein: CASTLSHGYGYTF.

The chain uses TRBV7-6 and TRBJ2-3; no clear D gene. Germline values: CDR1 SGHVS, CDR2 FNYEAQ. Trimming took 5 bases from V and 8 from J, leaving 14 bases between them. This CDR3 contains 13 residues. This chain's CDR3 is CASSPVGSGTQYF. DNA for the CDR3: TGTGCCAGCAGCCCTGTGGGCTCGGGTACGCAGTATTTT.